The present TCR beta chain was sequenced within a study of molecular identifiers for immune sequencing clone quantification. This clonotype has more than one count but fewer than ten. Antigen specificity is unknown. Methods described previously, with TCR primers listed, were used for bulk TCR libraries. TCRdb used MiXCR to reprocess the PCR reads, holding one entry per CDR3 protein. This sample has approximately 100,000 distinct CDR3 sequences, with about 35% found just once. Overall study findings and caveats: The study found clones above 20 RNA copies held over 98% of effector molecules and under 1% in naive cells.

Sorted naive CD8 T cells, roughly 19,000 to 1,100,000, were sequenced from 10%, 30% or 50% RNA. Using a CD8+CD4-CCR7+CD45RA+ phenotype, naive CD8 T cells were sorted. The length of the CDR3 is 16 residues. The V gene's germline CDR1 is SEHNR and CDR2 FQNEAQ (reference sequence). Trimming shortened V by 3 bases and J by 2 bases, and 15 bases separated the two germline ends. V is TRBV7-9 and J is TRBJ2-3; D is possibly TRBD1 or TRBD2 (5 bases each). This TCR was recovered from a human donor in good health. Some libraries in this study had Jurkat cell RNA spiked in. The sample comprised naive CD8+ T cells from blood, with Jurkat cell RNA spiked in. The subset denotes: FACS-sorted CD8+CD4-CCR7+CD45RA+ naive T cells. The CDR3 nucleotides read TGTGCCAGCAGCTTGCATCAGCGGACAACCACAGATACGCAGTATTTT. This translates into CASSLHQRTTTDTQYF.